Listed below are T cell receptor beta chains from one sample, sequenced in a study of T-cell memory formation after mild COVID-19. From the 5' RACE reads, TCRdb called clonotypes with MiXCR, one entry per CDR3 protein. Among approximately 60,000 distinct CDR3 sequences listed, over 7.5% were seen once. The sample taken for sequencing was PBMCs or a T cell subset sorted from them (not recorded which). The receptors were gathered from a man aged 18 to 30 who had mild COVID-19 (a few samples of this study predate the infection). Cell type and time point are not known. Both conserved end residues are part of each CDR3. Each record gives: V gene, CDR3 protein.

TRBV9,CASSVGTNTGELFF
TRBV7-8,CASSLGTGSYEQYF
TRBV7-6,CASSSWTSGGITDTQYF
TRBV7-2,CASSPWYGGANTGELFF
TRBV5-1,CASVVRGGRNDEQFF
TRBV5-6,CASSFSNEQFF
TRBV7-2,CASRQGLEGNEQFF
TRBV7-2,CASSRIQGSNEQFF
TRBV6-1,CASSEGLAGRDTQYF
TRBV7-2,CASSMVTTDYYGYTF
TRBV7-2,CASSLVGGGDTDTQYF